This T cell receptor (beta chain) was recovered during a study of cytomegalovirus exposure and HLA in healthy donors. The PCR contained 60 Vbeta and 13 Jbeta primers. Generated by immunoSEQ multiplex PCR, the TCRdb table keeps only in-frame clones and is missing some. The data hold fewer than 250,000 clones, with 60% to 80% observed a single time. The length of the CDR3 is 16 residues. V lost 0 bases to trimming and J lost 6 bases; unmatched junction nucleotides: 4. The V gene's germline CDR1 is SGHDT and CDR2 YYEEEE. The J gene is TRBJ1-6, the V gene TRBV5-6; 9 bases are shared with TRBD1. The sample comprised PBMCs. The sequence was collected from a woman aged 30 to 39 in good health and CMV-seronegative. CDR3 coding DNA: TGTGCCAGCAGCTTGGAACCGGGACAGGGTAATTCACCCCTCCACTTT. Translation: CASSLEPGQGNSPLHF.